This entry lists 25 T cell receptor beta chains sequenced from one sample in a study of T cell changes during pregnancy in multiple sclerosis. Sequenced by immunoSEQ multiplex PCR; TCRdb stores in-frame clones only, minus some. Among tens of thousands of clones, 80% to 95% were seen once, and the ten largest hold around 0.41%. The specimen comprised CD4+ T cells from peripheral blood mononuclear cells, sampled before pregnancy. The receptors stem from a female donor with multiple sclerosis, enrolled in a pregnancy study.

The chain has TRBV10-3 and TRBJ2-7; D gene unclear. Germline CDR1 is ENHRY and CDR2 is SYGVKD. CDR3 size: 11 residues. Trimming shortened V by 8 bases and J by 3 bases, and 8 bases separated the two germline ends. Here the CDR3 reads CAIGNSYEQYF. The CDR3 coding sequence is TGTGCCATCGGTAATAGCTACGAGCAGTACTTC.

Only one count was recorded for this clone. The chain's CDR3 is CATTGDNGETQYF. The CDR3 DNA reads TGTGCCACCACTGGGGACAATGGTGAGACCCAGTACTTC. This chain joins TRBV15 and TRBJ2-5, with D possibly being TRBD1 (6 bases). The CDR3 consists of 13 residues. Between the trimmed V and J ends, which lost 7 bases and 5 bases, there was a span of 14 bases. CDR1 LNHNV and CDR2 YYDKDF come from the germline V gene (reference sequence). Using reference TRBV15 and TRBJ2-5 for the parts outside the CDR3, the full variable domain is DAMVIQNPRYQVTQFGKPVTLSCSQTLNHNVMYWYQQKSSQAPKLLFHYYDKDFNNEADTPDNFQSRRPNTSFCFLDIRSPGLGDTAMYLCATTGDNGETQYFGPGTRLLVL.

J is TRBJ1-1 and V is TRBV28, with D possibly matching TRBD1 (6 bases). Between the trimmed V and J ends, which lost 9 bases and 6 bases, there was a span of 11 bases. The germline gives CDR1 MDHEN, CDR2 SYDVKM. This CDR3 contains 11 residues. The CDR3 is CASYRVPEAFF. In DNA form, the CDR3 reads TGTGCCAGTTACAGGGTCCCTGAAGCTTTCTTT.

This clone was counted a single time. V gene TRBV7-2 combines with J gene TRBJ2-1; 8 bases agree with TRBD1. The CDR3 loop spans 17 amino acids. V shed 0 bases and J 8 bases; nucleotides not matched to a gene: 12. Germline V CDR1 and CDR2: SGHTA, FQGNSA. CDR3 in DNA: TGTGCCAGCAGCTTAGCCCAGAGTTTTCCACAGGGGGATGAGCAGTTCTTC. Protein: CASSLAQSFPQGDEQFF.

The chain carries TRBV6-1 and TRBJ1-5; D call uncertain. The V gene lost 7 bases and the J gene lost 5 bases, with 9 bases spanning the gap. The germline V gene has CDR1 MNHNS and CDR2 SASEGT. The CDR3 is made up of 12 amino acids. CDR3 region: CASMEVYQPQHF. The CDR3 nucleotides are TGTGCCAGCATGGAGGTTTATCAGCCCCAGCATTTT.

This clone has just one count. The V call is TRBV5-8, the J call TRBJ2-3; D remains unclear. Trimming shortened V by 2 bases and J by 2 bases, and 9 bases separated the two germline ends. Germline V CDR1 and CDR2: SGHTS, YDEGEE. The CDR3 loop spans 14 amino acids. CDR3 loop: CASSFFQHTDTQYF. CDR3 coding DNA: TGTGCCAGCAGCTTCTTTCAACACACAGATACGCAGTATTTT.

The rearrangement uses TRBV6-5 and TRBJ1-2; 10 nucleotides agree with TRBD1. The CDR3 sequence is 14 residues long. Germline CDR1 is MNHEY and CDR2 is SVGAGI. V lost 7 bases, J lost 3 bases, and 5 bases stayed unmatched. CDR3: CASTGDRGYYGYTF. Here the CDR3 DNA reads TGTGCCAGCACCGGGGACAGGGGATACTATGGCTACACCTTC.

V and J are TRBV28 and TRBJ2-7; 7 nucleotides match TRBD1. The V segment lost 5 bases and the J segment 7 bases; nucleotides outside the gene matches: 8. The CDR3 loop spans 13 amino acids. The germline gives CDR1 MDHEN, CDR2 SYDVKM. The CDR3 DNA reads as TGTGCCAGCAGTCCCTCGCCGGACAGGGAGCAGTACTTC. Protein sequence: CASSPSPDREQYF.

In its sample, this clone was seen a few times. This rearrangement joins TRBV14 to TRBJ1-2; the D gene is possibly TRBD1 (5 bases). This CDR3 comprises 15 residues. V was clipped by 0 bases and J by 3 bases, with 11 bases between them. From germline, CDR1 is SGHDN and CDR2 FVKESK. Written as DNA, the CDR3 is TGTGCCAGCAGCCAAGACAGGGTAGGCGACTATGGCTACACCTTC. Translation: CASSQDRVGDYGYTF.

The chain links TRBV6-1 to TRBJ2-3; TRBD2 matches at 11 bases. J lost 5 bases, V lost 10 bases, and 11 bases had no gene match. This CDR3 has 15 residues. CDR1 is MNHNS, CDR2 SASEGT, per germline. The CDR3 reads CATVAGGQGGDTQYF. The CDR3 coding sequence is TGTGCCACCGTAGCGGGAGGGCAAGGTGGAGATACGCAGTATTTT.

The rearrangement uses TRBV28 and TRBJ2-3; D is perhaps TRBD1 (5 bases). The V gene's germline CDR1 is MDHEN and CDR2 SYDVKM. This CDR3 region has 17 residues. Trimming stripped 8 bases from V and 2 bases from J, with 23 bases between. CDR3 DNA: TGTGCCAGCGACAAGGCCTTTAGGGGCGCGCCCACAGATACGCAGTATTTT. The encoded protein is CASDKAFRGAPTDTQYF.

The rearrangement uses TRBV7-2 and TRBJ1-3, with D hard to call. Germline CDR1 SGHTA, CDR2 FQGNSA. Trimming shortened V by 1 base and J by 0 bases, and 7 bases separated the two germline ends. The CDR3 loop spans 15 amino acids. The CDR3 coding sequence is TGTGCCAGCAGCTTAGAATCAGTCTCTGGAAACACCATATATTTT. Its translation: CASSLESVSGNTIYF.

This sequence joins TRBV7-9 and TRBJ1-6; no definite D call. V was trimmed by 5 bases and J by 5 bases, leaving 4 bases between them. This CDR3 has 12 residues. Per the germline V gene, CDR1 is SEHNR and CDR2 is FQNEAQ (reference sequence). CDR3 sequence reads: CASSLNNSPLHF. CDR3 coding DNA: TGTGCCAGCAGCCTAAATAATTCACCCCTCCACTTT.

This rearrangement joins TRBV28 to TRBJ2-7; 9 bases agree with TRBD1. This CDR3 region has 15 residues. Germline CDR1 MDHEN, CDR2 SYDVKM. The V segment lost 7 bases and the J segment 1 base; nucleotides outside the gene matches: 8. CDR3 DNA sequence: TGTGCCAGCAATAACAGGGGGCTCCTTTCCTACGAGCAGTACTTC. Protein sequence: CASNNRGLLSYEQYF. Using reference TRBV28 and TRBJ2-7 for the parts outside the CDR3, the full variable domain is DVKVTQSSRYLVKRTGEKVFLECVQDMDHENMFWYRQDPGLGLRLIYFSYDVKMKEKGDIPEGYSVSREKKERFSLILESASTNQTSMYLCASNNRGLLSYEQYFGPGTRLTVT.

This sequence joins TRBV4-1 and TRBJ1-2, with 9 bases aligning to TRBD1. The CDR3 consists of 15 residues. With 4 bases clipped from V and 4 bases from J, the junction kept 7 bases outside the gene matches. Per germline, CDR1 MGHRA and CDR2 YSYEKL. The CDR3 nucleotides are TGCGCCAGCAGCCCCCCGGTGGACAGGGGCTATGGCTACACCTTC. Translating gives CASSPPVDRGYGYTF.

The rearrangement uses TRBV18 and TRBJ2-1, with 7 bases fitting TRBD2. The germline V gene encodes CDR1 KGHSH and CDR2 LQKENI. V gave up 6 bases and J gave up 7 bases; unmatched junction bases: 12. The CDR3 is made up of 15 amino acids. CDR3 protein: CASSLKTGGLNEQFF. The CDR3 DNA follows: TGTGCCAGCTCGCTTAAAACGGGGGGATTAAATGAGCAGTTCTTC.

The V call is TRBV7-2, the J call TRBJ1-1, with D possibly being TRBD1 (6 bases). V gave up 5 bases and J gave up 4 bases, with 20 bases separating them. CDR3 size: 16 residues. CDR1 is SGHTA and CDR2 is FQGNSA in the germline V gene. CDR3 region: CASSQNRVGSGTEAFF. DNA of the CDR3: TGTGCCAGCAGCCAAAACAGGGTAGGTTCGGGCACTGAAGCTTTCTTT. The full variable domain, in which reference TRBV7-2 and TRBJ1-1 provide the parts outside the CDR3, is GAGVSQSPSNKVTEKGKDVELRCDPISGHTALYWYRQSLGQGLEFLIYFQGNSAPDKSGLPSDRFSAERTGGSVSTLTIQRTQQEDSAVYLCASSQNRVGSGTEAFFGQGTRLTVV.

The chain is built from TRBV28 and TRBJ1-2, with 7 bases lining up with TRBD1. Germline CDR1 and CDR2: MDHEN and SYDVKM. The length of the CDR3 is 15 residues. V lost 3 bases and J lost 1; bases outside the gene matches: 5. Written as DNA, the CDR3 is TGTGCCAGCAGTTTGGGGACAGCGTTTAACTATGGCTACACCTTC. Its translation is CASSLGTAFNYGYTF.

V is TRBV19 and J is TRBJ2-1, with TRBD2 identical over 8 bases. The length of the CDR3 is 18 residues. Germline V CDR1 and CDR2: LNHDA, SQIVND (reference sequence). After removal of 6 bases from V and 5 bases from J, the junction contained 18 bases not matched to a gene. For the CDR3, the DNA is TGTGCCAGTAGCCGTCATCCTTCCCTTAGCGGGAAAAACAATGAGCAGTTCTTC. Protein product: CASSRHPSLSGKNNEQFF. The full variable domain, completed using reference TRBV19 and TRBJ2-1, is DGGITQSPKYLFRKEGQNVTLSCEQNLNHDAMYWYRQDPGQGLRLIYYSQIVNDFQKGDIAEGYSVSREKKESFPLTVTSAQKNPTAFYLCASSRHPSLSGKNNEQFFGPGTRLTVL.

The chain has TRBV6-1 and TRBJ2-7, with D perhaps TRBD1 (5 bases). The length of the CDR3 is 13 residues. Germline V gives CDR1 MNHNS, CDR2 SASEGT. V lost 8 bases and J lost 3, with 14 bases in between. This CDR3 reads CASFLAGRYEQYF. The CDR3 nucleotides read TGTGCCAGCTTCTTGGCAGGGCGCTACGAGCAGTACTTC.

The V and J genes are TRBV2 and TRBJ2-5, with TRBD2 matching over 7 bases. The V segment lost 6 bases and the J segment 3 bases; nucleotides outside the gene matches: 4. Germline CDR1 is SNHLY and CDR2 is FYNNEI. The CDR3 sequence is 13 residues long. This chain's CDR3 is CASSGGLKETQYF. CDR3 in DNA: TGTGCCAGCAGCGGGGGGTTAAAAGAGACCCAGTACTTC.

The DNA for the CDR3 is TGTGCCATCAGCGGGGAAGCGTACAATGAGCAGTTCTTC. Its protein product is CAISGEAYNEQFF. The chain is built from TRBV10-3 and TRBJ2-1, with a tentative D call TRBD2 (5 bases). V was clipped by 6 bases and J by 4 bases, with 10 bases between them. There are 13 residues in the CDR3. Germline-derived CDR1 and CDR2 are ENHRY and SYGVKD.

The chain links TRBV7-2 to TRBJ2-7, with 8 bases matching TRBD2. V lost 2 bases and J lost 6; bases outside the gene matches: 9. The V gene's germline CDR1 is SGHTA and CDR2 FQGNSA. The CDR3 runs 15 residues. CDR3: CASSLRGSGDSEQYF. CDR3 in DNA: TGTGCCAGCAGCTTACGCGGTAGCGGGGACTCCGAGCAGTACTTC.

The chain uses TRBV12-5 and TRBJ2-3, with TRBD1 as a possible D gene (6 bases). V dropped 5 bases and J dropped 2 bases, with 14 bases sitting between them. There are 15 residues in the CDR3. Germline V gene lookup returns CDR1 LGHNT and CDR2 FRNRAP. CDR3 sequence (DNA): TGTGCTAGTGGTAGGGGGACAAGAGACACAGATACGCAGTATTTT. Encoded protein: CASGRGTRDTDTQYF.

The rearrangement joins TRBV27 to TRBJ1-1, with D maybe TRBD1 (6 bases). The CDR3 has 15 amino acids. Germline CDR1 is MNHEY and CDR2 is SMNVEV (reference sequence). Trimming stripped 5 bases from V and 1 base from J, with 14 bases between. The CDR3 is CASSVHREGNTEAFF. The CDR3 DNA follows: TGTGCCAGCAGTGTGCACAGGGAGGGGAACACTGAAGCTTTCTTT.